A single sample is the source of the 25 T cell receptor beta chains below, sequenced in a study of T-cell reconstitution after alpha-beta-depleted transplantation in children. The TCRbeta library incorporated unique molecular identifiers. TCRdb reanalysed the PCR reads using MiXCR and keeps one entry per CDR3 protein. The sample comprises 250,000 to 300,000 distinct CDR3 sequences, over 8% of which are singletons, and about 9.5% rests with the top ten. Sequenced here: PBMCs from the stem cell graft donor, sampled from the stem cell graft. The receptors derive from a human donor who donated a stem cell graft to a child with SCID.

This clonotype was seen repeatedly, ten times or more. This chain connects TRBV12-3 or TRBV12-4 to TRBJ1-1, with a tentative D call TRBD1 (6 bases). This CDR3 contains 14 residues. With 7 bases removed from V and 0 bases from J, the gap between germline ends came to 12 bases. The CDR3 reads CASTPGALNTEAFF. CDR3 nucleotide sequence: TGTGCCAGCACCCCGGGGGCTTTGAACACTGAAGCTTTCTTT.

This sequence joins TRBV5-1 and TRBJ2-7, with D tentatively TRBD1 (5 bases). With 0 bases removed from V and 7 bases from J, the gap between germline ends came to 11 bases. CDR1 and CDR2 (germline): SGHRS, YFSETQ. The length of the CDR3 is 13 residues. This chain's CDR3 is CASSLGQGMEQYF. CDR3 nucleotides: TGCGCCAGCAGCTTGGGGCAGGGTATGGAGCAGTACTTC.

This clonotype was counted at least ten times. The rearrangement joins TRBV10-3 to TRBJ2-3, with TRBD1 matching over 10 bases. V lost 6 bases to trimming and J lost 3 bases; unmatched junction nucleotides: 3. This CDR3 has 14 residues. From germline, CDR1 is ENHRY and CDR2 SYGVKD. The CDR3 reads CAIRAGQGTDTQYF. The CDR3 region has the DNA TGTGCCATCAGGGCGGGACAGGGGACAGATACGCAGTATTTT.

This chain joins TRBV5-1 and TRBJ2-5; 8 nucleotides match TRBD2. V lost 7 bases, J lost 3 bases, and 11 bases stayed unmatched. Germline CDR1 is SGHRS and CDR2 is YFSETQ. This CDR3 is built from 15 residues. The CDR3 loop reads CASANRGGPEETQYF. The CDR3 coding sequence is TGCGCCAGCGCTAACCGGGGGGGACCCGAAGAGACCCAGTACTTC.

This clonotype was counted at least ten times. The gene calls are TRBV3-1 and TRBJ2-1, with 9 bases that match TRBD1. V trimming: 3 bases; J trimming: 6 bases; junction bases outside the gene matches: 6. CDR3 size: 15 residues. Germline assignment: CDR1 LGHDT and CDR2 YNNKEL (reference sequence). The CDR3 bases are TGTGCCAGCAGCCACCGGGACAGGGTGGGCAATGAGCAGTTCTTC. Its translation: CASSHRDRVGNEQFF.

The CDR3 sequence is CASSLSRGGDFYNEQFF. CDR3 DNA sequence: TGTGCCAGCAGCTTATCTCGTGGGGGTGATTTCTACAATGAGCAGTTCTTC. The genes are TRBV7-9 and TRBJ2-1; D possibly matches TRBD1 or TRBD2 (5 bases each). Germline CDR1 and CDR2: SEHNR and FQNEAQ (reference sequence). Trimming cost V 2 bases and J 3 bases, with 17 bases left between them. This CDR3 spans 17 amino acids.

This clonotype was counted between two and nine times. The chain employs TRBV4-1 and TRBJ2-1; 11 bases align to TRBD2. There are 16 residues in the CDR3. The trim removed 3 bases at V and 2 bases at J, leaving 3 bases unmatched. CDR1 is MGHRA, CDR2 YSYEKL, per germline. CDR3 protein: CASSQKLAGAYNEQFF. The CDR3 nucleotides read TGCGCCAGCAGCCAGAAACTAGCGGGGGCCTACAATGAGCAGTTCTTC.

The V gene is TRBV5-1, the J gene TRBJ2-3; no clear D gene. This CDR3 has 11 amino acids. Germline CDR1 SGHRS, CDR2 YFSETQ. V was shortened by 5 bases and J by 3 bases, with 4 bases between the two germline ends. CDR3 region: CASRQTDTQYF. Written as DNA, the CDR3 is TGCGCCAGCAGGCAGACAGATACGCAGTATTTT.

The rearrangement uses TRBV23-1 and TRBJ2-7; D unresolved. TRBV23-1 is an open reading frame whose function is uncertain. CDR3 length: 14 residues. The germline V and J ends were trimmed by 0 bases and 4 bases, with 10 bases remaining between them. CDR3 DNA: TGCGCCAGCAGTCAATCCCTCGATCGGTACGAGCAGTACTTC. Its translation: CASSQSLDRYEQYF.

V gene TRBV14 combines with J gene TRBJ2-3; the D is unclear. V lost 0 bases, J lost 8 bases, and 9 bases lay in between. Germline V gene sequence: CDR1 SGHDN, CDR2 FVKESK. CDR3 length: 13 amino acids. This CDR3 is CASSQDRKGTQYF. CDR3 DNA sequence: TGTGCCAGCAGCCAAGATCGGAAGGGTACGCAGTATTTT.

This chain connects TRBV7-2 to TRBJ2-2; 8 bases align to TRBD1. This CDR3 comprises 16 residues. Germline CDR1 reads SGHTA; CDR2 reads FQGNSA. Trimming took 5 bases from V and 4 from J; bases not matched to a gene: 9. The CDR3 region has the DNA TGTGCCAGCAGCCCAGAGGTGACAGGGGTCACCGGGGAGCTGTTTTTT. It codes for CASSPEVTGVTGELFF.

The table lists this clonotype with a few counts. The J gene is TRBJ1-5, the V gene TRBV15; TRBD1 is a possible D gene (6 bases). CDR3 length: 15 residues. Germline V gene lookup returns CDR1 LNHNV and CDR2 YYDKDF (reference sequence). The V and J ends lost 5 bases and 1 base respectively, with 12 bases between them. CDR3 amino acids: CATSEQGGSNQPQHF. CDR3 DNA sequence: TGTGCCACCAGCGAACAGGGAGGAAGCAATCAGCCCCAGCATTTT.

The CDR3 is CATSRANEKLFF. Written as DNA, the CDR3 is TGTGCCACCAGCAGAGCTAATGAAAAACTGTTTTTT. The chain combines TRBV15 with TRBJ1-4, with D unresolved. The CDR3 covers 12 residues. Trimming pared 1 base from V and 3 bases from J, leaving 0 bases between. From germline, CDR1 is LNHNV and CDR2 YYDKDF (reference sequence).

J is TRBJ2-2 and V is TRBV5-1; no firm D call. The germline gives CDR1 SGHRS, CDR2 YFSETQ. CDR3 size: 15 residues. V was trimmed by 4 bases and J by 4 bases, leaving 14 bases between them. The CDR3 region has the DNA TGCGCCAGCAGCCCAGCTAACGGTGGCACCGGGGAGCTGTTTTTT. Encoded protein: CASSPANGGTGELFF.

This clonotype was recorded at least ten times. This chain joins TRBV10-3 and TRBJ1-4; D unresolved. Germline CDR1 reads ENHRY; CDR2 reads SYGVKD. This CDR3 comprises 12 residues. V was pared by 9 bases and J by 7 bases, with 12 bases between. The CDR3 protein is CAIRPEGEKLFF. The CDR3 DNA reads TGTGCCATAAGGCCAGAAGGTGAAAAACTGTTTTTT.

The sample holds a few counts of this clonotype. This chain links TRBV11-2 with TRBJ2-5, with 8 bases identical to TRBD2. The CDR3 consists of 15 residues. Losses at the gene ends were 4 bases for V and 3 bases for J; bases not matched to a gene: 7. The germline V gene encodes CDR1 SGHAT and CDR2 FQNNGV. The chain's CDR3 is CASSYTSGGEETQYF. In nucleotides, the CDR3 is TGTGCCAGCAGCTACACTAGCGGCGGTGAAGAGACCCAGTACTTC. The whole variable domain, remainder taken from reference TRBV11-2 and TRBJ2-5, is EAGVAQSPRYKIIEKRQSVAFWCNPISGHATLYWYQQILGQGPKLLIQFQNNGVVDDSQLPKDRFSAERLKGVDSTLKIQPAKLEDSAVYLCASSYTSGGEETQYFGPGTRLLVL.

The J gene is TRBJ1-1, the V gene TRBV19; tentatively, D is TRBD1 (5 bases). Germline lookup yields CDR1 LNHDA and CDR2 SQIVND (reference sequence). V was cut by 2 bases and J by 0 bases, with 10 bases left in between. The CDR3 runs to 15 residues. Written as DNA, the CDR3 is TGTGCCAGTAGTATATTGGGGACTATGAACACTGAAGCTTTCTTT. Residues: CASSILGTMNTEAFF.

This clonotype was recorded many times. The V call is TRBV7-6, the J call TRBJ2-1; D may be TRBD1 or TRBD2 (5 bases each). Germline V gene data show CDR1 as SGHVS and CDR2 as FNYEAQ. The CDR3 is 17 residues long. V lost 9 bases and J 5 bases, leaving 26 bases between the germline ends. In DNA, the CDR3 is TGTGCCAGTTCTCGGCCGGGATCAGACAGAAAGCACAATGAGCAGTTCTTC. Translation gives CASSRPGSDRKHNEQFF.

The V call is TRBV3-1, the J call TRBJ1-1; no clear D gene. The V end was cut by 1 base, the J end by 7 bases, with 13 bases between. The CDR3 has 14 amino acids. Germline lookup yields CDR1 LGHDT and CDR2 YNNKEL (reference sequence). CDR3 sequence (DNA): TGTGCCAGCAGCCAAGGTTTGGGTTTGAATGAAGCTTTCTTT. It encodes CASSQGLGLNEAFF.

This clonotype has more than one count but fewer than ten. The CDR3 DNA sequence: TGTGCTAGTGACTCTGCGGCGGCGTCCTACAATGAGCAGTTCTTC. Translated: CASDSAAASYNEQFF. V gene TRBV12-5 combines with J gene TRBJ2-1, with D unclear. Looked up from germline, CDR1 is LGHNT and CDR2 is FRNRAP. The CDR3 length is 15 residues. With 7 bases removed from V and 1 base from J, the gap between germline ends came to 14 bases.

The genes are TRBV5-1 and TRBJ1-2; 7 bases agree with TRBD1. The CDR3 runs 13 residues. Germline V gene data show CDR1 as SGHRS and CDR2 as YFSETQ. J lost 10 bases, V lost 4 bases, and 10 bases had no gene match. The CDR3 nucleotides read TGCGCCAGCAGCCCCGGGACAGAGTTTGTCTACACCTTC. Its protein product is CASSPGTEFVYTF. Combining the CDR3 with reference TRBV5-1 and TRBJ1-2 gives the whole variable domain KAGVTQTPRYLIKTRGQQVTLSCSPISGHRSVSWYQQTPGQGLQFLFEYFSETQRNKGNFPGRFSGRQFSNSRSEMNVSTLELGDSALYLCASSPGTEFVYTFGSGTRLTVV.

The gene calls are TRBV10-3 and TRBJ1-2; a possible D gene is TRBD1 (6 bases). Trimming removed 3 bases at V and 4 bases at J, with 15 bases between. Germline V gene sequence: CDR1 ENHRY, CDR2 SYGVKD. This CDR3 is built from 15 residues. The CDR3, as DNA: TGTGCCATCAGTGAATGGGAACAGGGTACCTATGGCTACACCTTC. It yields the protein CAISEWEQGTYGYTF.

V and J are TRBV29-1 and TRBJ2-1; D is undetermined. Germline assignment: CDR1 SQVTM and CDR2 ANQGSEA. The CDR3 extends over 12 amino acids. V was shortened by 4 bases and J by 7 bases, with 11 bases between the two germline ends. In DNA, the CDR3 is TGCAGCGTTGGGCGGTCCGGGAATGAGCAGTTCTTC. This codes for CSVGRSGNEQFF.

In this sample, this clonotype turned up a few times. In DNA form, the CDR3 reads TGTGCCAGCAGCCGGGACAGCGTCTCCTACGAGCAGTACTTC. Its protein is CASSRDSVSYEQYF. The chain recombines TRBV7-6 with TRBJ2-7, with 7 positions matching TRBD1. This CDR3 spans 14 amino acids. V was pared by 5 bases and J by 0 bases, with 4 bases of the junction left unmatched. Germline V lookup: CDR1 SGHVS, CDR2 FNYEAQ.

This clonotype was observed a few times. The CDR3: CASSATSGGYGDTQYF. DNA of the CDR3: TGTGCCAGCAGTGCGACTAGCGGGGGGTACGGAGATACGCAGTATTTT. The V call is TRBV12-3 or TRBV12-4, the J call TRBJ2-3; TRBD2 matches 13 bases. V shed 5 bases, J shed 5 bases, and the junction held 7 bases outside the gene matches. The CDR3 is 16 amino acids.